A single sample gave rise to the 10 T cell receptor beta chains below, sequenced in a study of cytomegalovirus exposure and HLA in healthy donors. Using immunoSEQ multiplex PCR, the repertoire was profiled, and TCRdb retains in-frame clones only, with some absent. The sample consists of around 250,000 clones, roughly 89% of them appearing once. The sequencing sample was made of PBMCs. These receptors were taken from a woman aged 18-29 years in good health and CMV-seronegative.

J is TRBJ1-6 and V is TRBV5-4; D may be TRBD1 (5 bases). Per germline, CDR1 SGHNT and CDR2 YYREEE (reference sequence). The CDR3 runs 12 residues. Trimming pared 0 bases from V and 10 bases from J, leaving 5 bases between. In DNA, the CDR3 is TGTGCCAGCAGCTTGGAGGGGTCACCCCTCCACTTT. This sequence encodes CASSLEGSPLHF.

The genes are TRBV5-4 and TRBJ2-1, with a possible D match to TRBD2 (5 bases). This CDR3 is 15 amino acids long. Germline lookup yields CDR1 SGHNT and CDR2 YYREEE (reference sequence). With 3 bases removed from V and 13 bases from J, the gap between germline ends came to 23 bases. The CDR3 bases are TGTGCCAGCAGCTCCAACTCCAGAGAACCGGGGAATCAGTTCTTC. The encoded protein is CASSSNSREPGNQFF.

V gene TRBV28 combines with J gene TRBJ2-5; perhaps TRBD2 as D (6 bases). The CDR3 is 17 amino acids. Trimming took 6 bases from V and 4 from J, leaving 24 bases between them. CDR1 is MDHEN and CDR2 is SYDVKM in the germline V gene. CDR3 residues: CASSYRTRGIMGETQYF. Here the CDR3 DNA reads TGTGCCAGCAGCTACCGTACTCGGGGGATAATGGGAGAGACCCAGTACTTC.

This chain joins TRBV7-8 and TRBJ2-7; the match to TRBD1 covers 8 bases. The CDR3 loop spans 16 amino acids. Germline loops: CDR1 SGHVS, CDR2 FQNEAQ. Losses at the gene ends were 5 bases for V and 3 bases for J; bases not matched to a gene: 12. The CDR3 region has the DNA TGTGCCAGCAGCCCCCAGGGGGCCCAAACCCTCTACGAGCAGTACGTC. Translating gives CASSPQGAQTLYEQYV.

The chain employs TRBV9 and TRBJ2-1, with TRBD2 matching over 12 bases. With V trimmed by 0 bases and J by 7 bases, 5 bases remained unmatched. The CDR3 totals 16 residues. Germline CDR1 and CDR2: SGDLS and YYNGEE. The CDR3 here is CASSVASGGAKNEQFF. CDR3 bases: TGTGCCAGCAGCGTAGCTAGCGGGGGGGCTAAGAATGAGCAGTTCTTC.

This chain joins TRBV5-1 and TRBJ2-2, with TRBD2 matching over 12 bases. V dropped 1 base and J dropped 5; count of bases not matched to a gene: 6. The CDR3 covers 17 residues. CDR1 is SGHRS and CDR2 is YFSETQ in the germline V gene. The CDR3 DNA reads TGCGCCAGCAGCTTGTTCGCTAGCGGGGGGGCAACCGGGGAGCTGTTTTTT. Amino acid sequence: CASSLFASGGATGELFF.

This chain uses TRBV15 with TRBJ2-3; 8 nucleotides line up with TRBD2. The ends lost 0 bases at V and 4 bases at J; junction bases unmatched: 9. CDR1 is LNHNV, CDR2 YYDKDF, per germline (reference sequence). This CDR3 is 17 amino acids long. The CDR3 nucleotides read TGTGCCACCAGCAGAGATCCCAGCGGGGGAGTGGCAGATACGCAGTATTTT. This sequence encodes CATSRDPSGGVADTQYF.

The chain is built from TRBV2 and TRBJ2-1; 9 bases agree with TRBD1. This CDR3 is 13 amino acids long. With V trimmed by 8 bases and J by 4 bases, 3 bases remained unmatched. The germline gives CDR1 SNHLY, CDR2 FYNNEI. CDR3 DNA: TGTGCCAGCGGGACAGGGATTTACAATGAGCAGTTCTTC. This encodes CASGTGIYNEQFF.

This chain connects TRBV14 to TRBJ2-7, with 7 bases aligning to TRBD1. The CDR3 covers 14 residues. Germline lookup yields CDR1 SGHDN and CDR2 FVKESK. The V segment lost 4 bases and the J segment 0 bases; nucleotides outside the gene matches: 3. In nucleotides, the CDR3 is TGTGCCAGCAGCCTCCGGACAGGCTCCTACGAGCAGTACGTC. Protein product: CASSLRTGSYEQYV.

The chain joins TRBV14 to TRBJ1-5, with D perhaps TRBD1 (5 bases). Germline CDR1 SGHDN, CDR2 FVKESK. The length of the CDR3 is 13 residues. V was clipped by 1 base and J by 4 bases, with 5 bases between them. In DNA form, the CDR3 reads TGTGCCAGCAGCCAAGGACAGAATCAGCCCCAGCATTTT. Its translation is CASSQGQNQPQHF.